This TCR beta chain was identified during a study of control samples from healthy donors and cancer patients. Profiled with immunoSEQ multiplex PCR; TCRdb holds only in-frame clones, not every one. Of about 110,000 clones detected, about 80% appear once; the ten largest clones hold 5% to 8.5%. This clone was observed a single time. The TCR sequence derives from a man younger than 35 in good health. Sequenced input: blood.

CDR3 in DNA: TGTGCCAGCAGCCCAGGGCCCTTGGATGGCTACACCTTC. Encoded protein: CASSPGPLDGYTF. The chain recombines TRBV9 with TRBJ1-2; weak D call: TRBD1 (5 bases). V gave up 4 bases and J gave up 6 bases, with 13 bases separating them. The CDR3 consists of 13 residues. Per the germline V gene, CDR1 is SGDLS and CDR2 is YYNGEE.